A selection of T cell receptor beta chains follows, all from one sample in a study of cytomegalovirus exposure and HLA in healthy donors. TCRdb keeps only in-frame clones here, not all; method: immunoSEQ multiplex PCR. There are 200,000 to 250,000 clones in the sample; 85% occur only once, and 1% to 1.5% lies in the top ten. Sequencing was done on a sample of PBMCs. The receptor set was obtained from a human donor in good health. The CDR3 runs from the conserved cysteine through the conserved F or W. D genes are given only for firm matches. Rows may omit the clone size; those that give it use once, few, many or a size class.

TRBJ2-1 | once | TRBD2 | TRBV6-5 | CASSRGLAGVIEQFF | TGTGCCAGCAGTAGGGGACTAGCGGGAGTTATTGAGCAGTTCTTC
TRBJ2-2 | NA | NA | TRBV30 | CAWDRRHTGELFF | TGTGCCTGGGACCGGAGACACACCGGGGAGCTGTTTTTT
TRBJ2-1 | NA | TRBD2 | TRBV4-3 | CASSDYPGTSGGEQFF | TGCGCCAGCAGCGATTATCCCGGGACTAGCGGGGGTGAGCAGTTCTTC
TRBJ1-1 | few | NA | TRBV19 | CASSIGGGRTEAFF | TGTGCCAGTAGTATCGGCGGAGGGAGGACTGAAGCTTTCTTT
TRBJ2-4 | once | NA | TRBV19 | CATGPWARAKNIQYF | TGTGCCACTGGCCCGTGGGCCAGAGCCAAAAACATTCAGTACTTC
TRBJ1-2 | once | TRBD1 | TRBV7-2 | CASSPIGGQGASGYTF | TGTGCCAGCAGCCCAATAGGTGGACAGGGGGCCTCTGGCTACACCTTC
TRBJ1-1 | few | NA | TRBV5-1 | CASSDLSVTEAFF | TGCGCCAGCAGCGACCTAAGCGTCACTGAAGCTTTCTTT
TRBJ1-4 | NA | NA | TRBV5-1 | CASSTSQGKLFF | TGCGCCAGCAGCACTTCCCAGGGCAAACTGTTTTTT
TRBJ2-3 | NA | TRBD2 | TRBV5-1 | CASSLRGDTDTQYF | TGCGCCAGCAGCTTGCGGGGGGACACAGATACGCAGTATTTT
TRBJ2-1 | few | NA | TRBV28 | CASSLLRGGQFF | TGTGCCAGCAGTTTATTACGGGGAGGGCAGTTCTTC
TRBJ2-1 | NA | TRBD2 | TRBV7-9 | CASSLGLAPYNEQFF | TGTGCCAGCAGCCTGGGACTAGCGCCCTACAATGAGCAGTTCTTC
TRBJ1-1 | NA | NA | TRBV19 | CASSGQALMNTEAFF | TGTGCCAGTAGTGGCCAGGCGCTAATGAACACTGAAGCTTTCTTT
TRBJ2-5 | NA | TRBD2 | TRBV6-5 | CASSPKTSGKETQYF | TGTGCCAGCAGTCCCAAGACTAGCGGGAAGGAGACCCAGTACTTC
TRBJ2-4 | NA | NA | TRBV7-2 | CASSFSRNGGNIQYF | TGTGCCAGCAGCTTTTCCCGAAACGGGGGAAACATTCAGTACTTC
TRBJ2-7 | NA | NA | TRBV19 | CASIPPHRSSYEQYF | TGTGCCAGTATTCCCCCCCACAGGAGCTCCTACGAGCAGTACTTC
TRBJ2-2 | NA | NA | TRBV6-5 | CASSPRRSGAGELFF | TGTGCCAGCAGTCCCCGCCGTTCGGGGGCCGGGGAGCTGTTTTTT
TRBJ1-1 | NA | NA | TRBV14 | CASSPQVNTEAFF | TGTGCCAGCAGCCCACAGGTGAACACTGAAGCTTTCTTT
TRBJ2-7 | NA | TRBD2 | TRBV5-4 | CASSFLAGGPHEQYF | TGTGCCAGCAGCTTTCTTGCGGGAGGGCCCCACGAGCAGTACTTC
TRBJ2-2 | NA | NA | TRBV7-9 | CSSSPTDWTVGRAGELFF | TGTTCCAGCAGCCCTACCGATTGGACAGTCGGTCGAGCCGGGGAGCTGTTTTTT
TRBJ2-7 | NA | TRBD1 | TRBV14 | CASSLGTELLIEQYF | TGTGCCAGCAGCCTAGGGACAGAGCTTCTCATCGAGCAGTACTTC
TRBJ2-1 | once | TRBD2 | TRBV19 | CASSITAGGYNEQFF | TGTGCCAGTAGTATAACGGCGGGAGGCTACAATGAGCAGTTCTTC
TRBJ2-5 | few | TRBD2 | TRBV2 | CASSAGGGLETQYF | TGTGCCAGCAGCGCTGGGGGGGGTTTAGAGACCCAGTACTTC
TRBJ2-3 | NA | NA | TRBV5-4 | CASSLGSGEGAQYF | TGTGCCAGCAGCTTGGGAAGCGGTGAGGGAGCCCAGTATTTT
TRBJ2-7 | NA | NA | TRBV2 | CASSVGRAHSYEQYF | TGTGCCAGCAGTGTTGGGCGGGCCCACTCCTACGAGCAGTACTTC
TRBJ2-7 | NA | TRBD1 | TRBV7-2 | CASSADRGSYEQYF | TGTGCCAGCAGCGCGGACAGGGGGTCGTACGAGCAGTACTTC
TRBJ2-7 | once | TRBD2 | TRBV6-5 | CASSPRAGGGHEQYF | TGTGCCAGCAGCCCAAGAGCGGGAGGGGGCCACGAGCAGTACTTC
TRBJ2-7 | NA | TRBD1 | TRBV27 | CASSYTGGVSYEQYF | TGTGCCAGCAGTTACACAGGGGGAGTCTCCTACGAGCAGTACTTC
TRBJ2-7 | NA | TRBD1 | TRBV5-8 | CASSLDATGGAPYEQYF | TGTGCCAGCAGCTTGGACGCTACAGGGGGAGCCCCCTACGAGCAGTACTTC
TRBJ2-5 | NA | TRBD2 | TRBV5-1 | CASSSETSGVGAQYF | TGCGCCAGCAGCTCAGAGACTAGCGGGGTTGGGGCCCAGTACTTC
TRBJ2-7 | NA | NA | TRBV7-9 | CASSLGRGTSDEQYF | TGTGCCAGCAGCTTGGGTCGCGGGACGTCCGACGAGCAGTACTTC
TRBJ2-7 | NA | NA | TRBV6-6 | CASSYLAGESHEQYF | TGTGCCAGCAGTTACTTGGCAGGGGAATCCCACGAGCAGTACTTC
TRBJ2-1 | NA | NA | TRBV7-2 | CASSQGPEQFF | TGTGCCAGCAGCCAGGGCCCTGAGCAGTTCTTC
TRBJ2-3 | NA | TRBD1 | TRBV28 | CASSLPYRGTTDTQYF | TGTGCCAGCAGTTTACCATACAGGGGGACGACAGATACGCAGTATTTT
TRBJ2-7 | NA | TRBD2 | TRBV2 | CASRSFWREGYF | TGTGCCAGCAGGTCCTTTTGGCGGGAGGGCTACTTC
TRBJ1-1 | NA | TRBD1 | TRBV4-1 | CASSQPIRGVTEAFF | TGCGCCAGCAGCCAACCAATCAGGGGGGTGACTGAAGCTTTCTTT
TRBJ2-1 | NA | NA | TRBV9 | CASSVMRNEQFF | TGTGCCAGCAGCGTCATGCGCAATGAGCAGTTCTTC
TRBJ2-1 | few | TRBD1 | TRBV11-3 | CASSILGQPYNEQFF | TGTGCCAGCAGCATACTGGGACAGCCCTACAATGAGCAGTTCTTC